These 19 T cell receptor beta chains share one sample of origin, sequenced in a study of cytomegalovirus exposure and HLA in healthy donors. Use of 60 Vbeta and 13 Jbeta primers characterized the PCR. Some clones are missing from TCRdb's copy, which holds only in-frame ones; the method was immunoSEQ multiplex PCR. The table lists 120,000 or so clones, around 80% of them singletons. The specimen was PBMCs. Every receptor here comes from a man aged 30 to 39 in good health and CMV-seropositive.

CDR3 DNA: TGCGCCAGCAGCTTCGCATTGGAGGCATCCACAGATACGCAGTATTTT. Its translation: CASSFALEASTDTQYF. The chain uses TRBV5-1 and TRBJ2-3, with a weak D call TRBD2 (5 bases). The ends were cut back, 2 bases at V and 2 bases at J, with 15 bases in the middle. Germline V gives CDR1 SGHRS, CDR2 YFSETQ. The CDR3 runs to 16 residues.

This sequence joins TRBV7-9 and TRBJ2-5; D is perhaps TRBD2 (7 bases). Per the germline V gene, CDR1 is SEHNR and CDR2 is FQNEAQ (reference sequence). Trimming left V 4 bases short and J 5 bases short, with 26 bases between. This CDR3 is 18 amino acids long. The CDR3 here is CASSWGGGGFREWETQYF. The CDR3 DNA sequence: TGTGCCAGCAGCTGGGGGGGCGGGGGCTTCCGGGAGTGGGAGACCCAGTACTTC.

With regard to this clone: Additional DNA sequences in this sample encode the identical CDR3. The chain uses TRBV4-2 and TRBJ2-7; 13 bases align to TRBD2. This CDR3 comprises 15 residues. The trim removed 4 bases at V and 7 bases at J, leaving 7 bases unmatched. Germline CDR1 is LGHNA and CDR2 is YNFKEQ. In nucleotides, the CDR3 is TGTGCCAGCAGCCCCGGGACTAGCGGGGCTGGGGAGCAGTACTTC. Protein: CASSPGTSGAGEQYF.

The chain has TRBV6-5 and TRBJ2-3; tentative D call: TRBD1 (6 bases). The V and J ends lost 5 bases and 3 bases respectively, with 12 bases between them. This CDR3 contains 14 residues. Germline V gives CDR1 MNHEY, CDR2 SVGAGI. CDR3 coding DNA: TGTGCCAGCAGTGGGGGCCGACCAACAGATACGCAGTATTTT. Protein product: CASSGGRPTDTQYF.

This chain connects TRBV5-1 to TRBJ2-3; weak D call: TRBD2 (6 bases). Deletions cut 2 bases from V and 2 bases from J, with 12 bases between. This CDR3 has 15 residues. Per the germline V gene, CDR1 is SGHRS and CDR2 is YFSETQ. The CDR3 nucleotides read TGCGCCAGCAGCTTACTGGGACTTTCCACAGATACGCAGTATTTT. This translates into CASSLLGLSTDTQYF.

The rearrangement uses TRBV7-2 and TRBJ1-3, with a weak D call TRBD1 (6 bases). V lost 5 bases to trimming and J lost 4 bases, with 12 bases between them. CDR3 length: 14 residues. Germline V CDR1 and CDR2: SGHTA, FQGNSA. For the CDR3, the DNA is TGTGCCAGCAGCCAACAGGGATCCGGAAACACCATATATTTT. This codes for CASSQQGSGNTIYF.

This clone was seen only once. CDR3: CASSFNLYEQYF. Written as DNA, the CDR3 is TGTGCCAGCAGCTTTAATCTTTACGAGCAGTACTTC. The rearrangement uses TRBV5-6 and TRBJ2-7; D not resolved. V dropped 2 bases and J dropped 4 bases, with 7 bases sitting between them. Germline CDR1 reads SGHDT; CDR2 reads YYEEEE. The CDR3 has 12 amino acids. The entire variable domain, with the rest obtained from reference TRBV5-6 and TRBJ2-7, is as follows: DAGVTQSPTHLIKTRGQQVTLRCSPKSGHDTVSWYQQALGQGPQFIFQYYEEEERQRGNFPDRFSGHQFPNYSSELNVNALLLGDSALYLCASSFNLYEQYFGPGTRLTVT.

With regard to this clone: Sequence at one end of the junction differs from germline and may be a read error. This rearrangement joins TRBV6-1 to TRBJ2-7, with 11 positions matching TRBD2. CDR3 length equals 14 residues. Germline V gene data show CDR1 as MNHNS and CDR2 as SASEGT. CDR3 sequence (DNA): TGTGCCAGCAGGTCGACTAGCGGGATCTACGCGCAGTACTTC. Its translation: CASRSTSGIYAQYF.

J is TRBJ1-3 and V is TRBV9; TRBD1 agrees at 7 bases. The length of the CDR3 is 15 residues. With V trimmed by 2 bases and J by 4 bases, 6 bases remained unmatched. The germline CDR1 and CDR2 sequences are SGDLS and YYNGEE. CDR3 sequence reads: CASSVRQGHGNTIYF. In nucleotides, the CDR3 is TGTGCCAGCAGCGTGAGACAGGGACACGGAAACACCATATATTTT.

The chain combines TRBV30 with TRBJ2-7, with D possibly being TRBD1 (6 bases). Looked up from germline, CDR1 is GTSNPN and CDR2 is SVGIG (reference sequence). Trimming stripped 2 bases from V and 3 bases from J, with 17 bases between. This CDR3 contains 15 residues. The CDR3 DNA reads TGTGCCTGGAGTCCCGAAAACAGGGTGGACTACGAGCAGTACTTC. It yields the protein CAWSPENRVDYEQYF.

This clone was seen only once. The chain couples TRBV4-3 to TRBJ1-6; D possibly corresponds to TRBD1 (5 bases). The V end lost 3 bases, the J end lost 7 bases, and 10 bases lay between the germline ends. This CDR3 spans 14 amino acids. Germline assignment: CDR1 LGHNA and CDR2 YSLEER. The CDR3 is CASSHRGDNSPLHF. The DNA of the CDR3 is TGCGCCAGCAGCCACCGGGGGGACAATTCACCCCTCCACTTT.

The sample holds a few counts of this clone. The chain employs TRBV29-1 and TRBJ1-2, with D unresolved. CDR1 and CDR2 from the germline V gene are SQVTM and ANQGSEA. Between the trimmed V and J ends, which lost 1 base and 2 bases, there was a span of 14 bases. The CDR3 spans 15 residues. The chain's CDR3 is CSVEVFEPGNYGYTF. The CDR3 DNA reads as TGCAGCGTTGAAGTCTTTGAACCGGGAAACTATGGCTACACCTTC. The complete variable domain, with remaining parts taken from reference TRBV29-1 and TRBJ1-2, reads SAVISQKPSRDICQRGTSLTIQCQVDSQVTMMFWYRQQPGQSLTLIATANQGSEATYESGFVIDKFPISRPNLTFSTLTVSNMSPEDSSIYLCSVEVFEPGNYGYTFGSGTRLTVV.

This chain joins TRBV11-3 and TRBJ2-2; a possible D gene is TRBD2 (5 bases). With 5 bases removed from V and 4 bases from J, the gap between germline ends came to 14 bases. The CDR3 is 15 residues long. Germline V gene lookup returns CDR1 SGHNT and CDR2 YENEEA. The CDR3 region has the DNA TGTGCCAGCAGCAGCGGTCCATTCCTCACCGGGGAGCTGTTTTTT. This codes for CASSSGPFLTGELFF.

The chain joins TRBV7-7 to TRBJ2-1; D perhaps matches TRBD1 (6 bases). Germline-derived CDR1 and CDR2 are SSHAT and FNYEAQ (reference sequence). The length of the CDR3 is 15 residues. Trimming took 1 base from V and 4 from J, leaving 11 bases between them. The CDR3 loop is CASSLGQGGYNEQFF. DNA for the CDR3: TGTGCCAGCAGCTTAGGACAAGGGGGTTACAATGAGCAGTTCTTC.

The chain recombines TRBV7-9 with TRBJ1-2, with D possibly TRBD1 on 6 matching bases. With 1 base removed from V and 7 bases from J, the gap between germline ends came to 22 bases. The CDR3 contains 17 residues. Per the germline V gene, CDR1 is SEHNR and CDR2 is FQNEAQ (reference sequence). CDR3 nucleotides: TGTGCCAGCAGCTTAGACGCGGGGGGGCGCAACCCCGGTGGCTACACCTTC. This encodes CASSLDAGGRNPGGYTF. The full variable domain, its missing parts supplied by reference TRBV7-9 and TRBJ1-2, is DTGVSQNPRHKITKRGQNVTFRCDPISEHNRLYWYRQTLGQGPEFLTYFQNEAQLEKSRLLSDRFSAERPKGSFSTLEIQRTEQGDSAMYLCASSLDAGGRNPGGYTFGSGTRLTVV.

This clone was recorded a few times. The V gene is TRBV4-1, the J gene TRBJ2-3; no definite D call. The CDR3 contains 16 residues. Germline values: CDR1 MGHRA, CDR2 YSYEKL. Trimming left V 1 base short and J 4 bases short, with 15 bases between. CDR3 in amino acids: CASSQVIPPGPDTQYF. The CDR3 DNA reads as TGCGCCAGCAGCCAAGTGATCCCCCCAGGTCCAGATACGCAGTATTTT.

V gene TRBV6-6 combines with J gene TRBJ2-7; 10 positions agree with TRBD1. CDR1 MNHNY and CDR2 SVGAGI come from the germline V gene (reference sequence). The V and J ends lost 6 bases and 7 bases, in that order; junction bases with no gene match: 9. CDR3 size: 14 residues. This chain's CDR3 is CASRSGTGVREQYF. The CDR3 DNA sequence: TGTGCCAGCAGGTCCGGGACAGGGGTCCGAGAGCAGTACTTC.

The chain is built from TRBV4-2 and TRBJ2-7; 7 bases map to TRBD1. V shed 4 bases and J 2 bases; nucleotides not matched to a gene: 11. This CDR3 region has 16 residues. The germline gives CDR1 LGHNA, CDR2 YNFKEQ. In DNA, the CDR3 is TGTGCCAGCAGCCGCACCTCAGGGGGTAATGCCTACGAGCAGTACTTC. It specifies CASSRTSGGNAYEQYF.

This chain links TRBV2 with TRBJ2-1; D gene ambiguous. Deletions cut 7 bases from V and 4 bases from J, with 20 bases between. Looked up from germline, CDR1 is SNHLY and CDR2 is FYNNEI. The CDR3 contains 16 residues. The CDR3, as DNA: TGTGCCAGCAAACGTCTTACTACTTCGTATTACAATGAGCAGTTCTTC. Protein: CASKRLTTSYYNEQFF.